Given below is one TCR beta chain in context. The data derive from a study of OX40 agonist ivuxolimab in advanced cancers. The overall study: Patients undergoing dose escalation presented with hepatocellular carcinoma, melanoma, renal cell or head and neck cancer.

Germline assignment: CDR1 MNHNS and CDR2 SASEGT. CDR3 length equals 15 residues. Trimming removed 1 base at V and 0 bases at J, with 9 bases between. The method was immunoSEQ multiplex PCR; TCRdb's version includes in-frame clones alone and lacks a portion of them. This table has tens of thousands of clones, approximately 85% appearing once. Sequencing was performed on CD4+ or CD8+ T cells sorted from blood, taken in a trial of the OX40 agonist ivuxolimab. The receptor's source is an adult with an advanced solid tumor such as melanoma, head and neck, liver or kidney cancer. This chain uses TRBV6-1 with TRBJ1-1; unclear D gene. The CDR3 DNA follows: TGTGCCAGCAGTGAAGGGTCAGCCATGAACACTGAAGCTTTCTTT. It yields the protein CASSEGSAMNTEAFF.